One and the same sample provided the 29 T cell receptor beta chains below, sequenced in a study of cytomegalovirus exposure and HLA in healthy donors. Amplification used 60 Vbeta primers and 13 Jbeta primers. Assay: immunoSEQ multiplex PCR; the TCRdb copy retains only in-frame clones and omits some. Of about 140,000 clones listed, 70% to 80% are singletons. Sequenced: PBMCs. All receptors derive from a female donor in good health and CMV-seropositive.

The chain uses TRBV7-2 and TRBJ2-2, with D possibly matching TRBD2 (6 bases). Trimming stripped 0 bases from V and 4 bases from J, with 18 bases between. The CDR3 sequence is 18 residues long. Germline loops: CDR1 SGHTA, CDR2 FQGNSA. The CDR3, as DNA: TGTGCCAGCAGCTTAGCGGCTCTCGGGCTAGCGTCCACCGGGGAGCTGTTTTTT. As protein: CASSLAALGLASTGELFF.

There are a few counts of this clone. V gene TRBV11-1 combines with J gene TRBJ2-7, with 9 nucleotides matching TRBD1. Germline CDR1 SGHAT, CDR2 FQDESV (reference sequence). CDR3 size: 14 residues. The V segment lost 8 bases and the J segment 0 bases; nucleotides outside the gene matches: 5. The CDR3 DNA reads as TGTGCCAGCTCCGGGACAGGGAGCTCCTACGAGCAGTACTTC. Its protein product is CASSGTGSSYEQYF.

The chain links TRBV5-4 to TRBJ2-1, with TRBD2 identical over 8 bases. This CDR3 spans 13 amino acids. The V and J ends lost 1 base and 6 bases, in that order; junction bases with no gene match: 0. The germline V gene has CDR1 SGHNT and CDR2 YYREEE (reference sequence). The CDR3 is CASSLTSGNEQFF. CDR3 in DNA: TGTGCCAGCAGCTTGACTAGCGGCAATGAGCAGTTCTTC. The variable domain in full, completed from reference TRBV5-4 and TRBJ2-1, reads ETGVTQSPTHLIKTRGQQVTLRCSSQSGHNTVSWYQQALGQGPQFIFQYYREEENGRGNFPPRFSGLQFPNYSSELNVNALELDDSALYLCASSLTSGNEQFFGPGTRLTVL.

CDR3 DNA: TGTGCCAGCAGTGACAAGACTCCGGGACTAGCGGGGGGTAATGAGCAGTTCTTC. Its translation is CASSDKTPGLAGGNEQFF. The chain links TRBV2 to TRBJ2-1, with TRBD2 matching over 15 bases. The V gene's germline CDR1 is SNHLY and CDR2 FYNNEI. Unmatched junction bases numbered 10, after V lost 3 bases and J lost 7 bases. The CDR3 runs 18 residues. Full variable domain (remainder filled in from reference TRBV2 and TRBJ2-1): EPEVTQTPSHQVTQMGQEVILRCVPISNHLYFYWYRQILGQKVEFLVSFYNNEISEKSEIFDDQFSVERPDGSNFTLKIRSTKLEDSAMYFCASSDKTPGLAGGNEQFFGPGTRLTVL.

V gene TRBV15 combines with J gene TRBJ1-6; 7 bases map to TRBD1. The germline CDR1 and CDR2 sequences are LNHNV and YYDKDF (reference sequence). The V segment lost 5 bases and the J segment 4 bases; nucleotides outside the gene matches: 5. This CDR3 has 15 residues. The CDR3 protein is CATSARDRYNSPLHF. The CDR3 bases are TGTGCCACCAGCGCAAGGGACAGATATAATTCACCCCTCCACTTT.

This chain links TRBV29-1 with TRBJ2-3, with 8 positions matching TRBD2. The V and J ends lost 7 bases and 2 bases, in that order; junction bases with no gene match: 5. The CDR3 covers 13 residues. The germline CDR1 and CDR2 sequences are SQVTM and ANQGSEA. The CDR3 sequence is CSATSANTDTQYF. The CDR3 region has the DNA TGCAGCGCGACTAGCGCCAACACAGATACGCAGTATTTT.

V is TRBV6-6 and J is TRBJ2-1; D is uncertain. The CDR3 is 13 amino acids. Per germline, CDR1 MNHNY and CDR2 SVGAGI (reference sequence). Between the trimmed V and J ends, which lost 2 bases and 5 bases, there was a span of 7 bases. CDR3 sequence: CASSYARDNEQFF. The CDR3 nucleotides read TGTGCCAGCAGTTACGCCCGGGACAATGAGCAGTTCTTC.

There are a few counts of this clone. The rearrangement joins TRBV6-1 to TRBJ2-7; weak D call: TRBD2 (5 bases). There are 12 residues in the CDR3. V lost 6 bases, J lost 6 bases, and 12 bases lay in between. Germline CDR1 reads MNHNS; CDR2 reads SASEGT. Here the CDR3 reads CASRELGSEQYF. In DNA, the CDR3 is TGTGCCAGCAGGGAACTAGGCAGCGAGCAGTACTTC.

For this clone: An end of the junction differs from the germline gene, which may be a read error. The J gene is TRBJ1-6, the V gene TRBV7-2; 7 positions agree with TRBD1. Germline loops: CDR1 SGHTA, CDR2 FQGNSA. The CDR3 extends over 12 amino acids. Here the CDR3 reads CASSLGRQGPSF. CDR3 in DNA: TGTGCCAGCAGCTTAGGGAGACAGGGTCCCAGCTTT.

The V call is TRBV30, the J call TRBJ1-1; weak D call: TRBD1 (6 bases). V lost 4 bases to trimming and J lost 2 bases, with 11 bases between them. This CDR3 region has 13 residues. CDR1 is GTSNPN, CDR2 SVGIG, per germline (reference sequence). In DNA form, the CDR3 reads TGTGCCTGGAAGAGACAGGCTAACACTGAAGCTTTCTTT. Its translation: CAWKRQANTEAFF.

The CDR3 protein is CASSESPSGRAADTQYF. In DNA form, the CDR3 reads TGCGCCAGCAGTGAGTCGCCGAGCGGGAGAGCGGCAGATACGCAGTATTTT. The chain employs TRBV10-2 and TRBJ2-3, with 8 bases aligning to TRBD2. V was pared by 0 bases and J by 4 bases, with 9 bases of the junction left unmatched. Germline-derived CDR1 and CDR2 are WSHSY and SAAADI. CDR3 length: 17 amino acids.

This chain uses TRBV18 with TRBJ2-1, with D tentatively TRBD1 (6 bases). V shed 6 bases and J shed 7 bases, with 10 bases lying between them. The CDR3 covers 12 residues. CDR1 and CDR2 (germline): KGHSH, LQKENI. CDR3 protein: CASSRGTNEQFF. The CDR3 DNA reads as TGTGCCAGCTCCAGGGGCACGAATGAGCAGTTCTTC.

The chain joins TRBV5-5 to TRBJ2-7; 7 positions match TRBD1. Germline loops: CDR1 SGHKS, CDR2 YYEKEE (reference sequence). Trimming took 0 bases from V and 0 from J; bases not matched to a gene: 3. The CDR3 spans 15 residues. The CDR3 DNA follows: TGTGCCAGCAGCTTGGCGACAGGGAACTCCTACGAGCAGTACTTC. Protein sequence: CASSLATGNSYEQYF.

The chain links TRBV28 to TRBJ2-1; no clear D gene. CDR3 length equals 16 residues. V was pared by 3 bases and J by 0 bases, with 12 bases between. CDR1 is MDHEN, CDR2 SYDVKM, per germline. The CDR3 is CASSFIGGGSYNEQFF. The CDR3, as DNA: TGTGCCAGCAGTTTTATAGGCGGTGGCTCCTACAATGAGCAGTTCTTC.

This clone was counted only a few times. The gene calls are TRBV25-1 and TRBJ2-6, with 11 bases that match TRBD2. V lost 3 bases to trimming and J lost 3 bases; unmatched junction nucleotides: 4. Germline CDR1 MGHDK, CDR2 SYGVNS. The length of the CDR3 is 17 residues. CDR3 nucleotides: TGTGCCAGCAGTGAGGCTAGCGGGGGGAATGGGGCCAACGTCCTGACTTTC. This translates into CASSEASGGNGANVLTF.

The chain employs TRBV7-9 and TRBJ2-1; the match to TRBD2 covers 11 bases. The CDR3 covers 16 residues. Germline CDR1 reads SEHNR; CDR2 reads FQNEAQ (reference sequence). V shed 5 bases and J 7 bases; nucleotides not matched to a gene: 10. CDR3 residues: CASSPRGVAGGNEQFF. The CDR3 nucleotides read TGTGCCAGCAGCCCTCGTGGGGTAGCGGGAGGGAATGAGCAGTTCTTC. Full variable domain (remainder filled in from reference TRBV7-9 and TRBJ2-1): DTGVSQNPRHKITKRGQNVTFRCDPISEHNRLYWYRQTLGQGPEFLTYFQNEAQLEKSRLLSDRFSAERPKGSFSTLEIQRTEQGDSAMYLCASSPRGVAGGNEQFFGPGTRLTVL.

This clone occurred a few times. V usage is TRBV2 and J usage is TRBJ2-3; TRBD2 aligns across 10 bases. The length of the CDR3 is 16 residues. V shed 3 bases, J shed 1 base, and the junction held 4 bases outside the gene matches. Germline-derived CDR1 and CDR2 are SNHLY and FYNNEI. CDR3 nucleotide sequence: TGTGCCAGCAGTGAGCCCCTAGCGGGGGGCACAGATACGCAGTATTTT. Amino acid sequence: CASSEPLAGGTDTQYF.

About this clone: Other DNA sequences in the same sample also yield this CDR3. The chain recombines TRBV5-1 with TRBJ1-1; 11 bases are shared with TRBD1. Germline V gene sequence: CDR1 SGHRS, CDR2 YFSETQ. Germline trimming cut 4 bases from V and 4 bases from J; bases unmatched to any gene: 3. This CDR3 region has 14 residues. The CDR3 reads CASSPGTGGTEAFF. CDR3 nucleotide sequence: TGCGCCAGCAGCCCCGGGACAGGGGGCACTGAAGCTTTCTTT.

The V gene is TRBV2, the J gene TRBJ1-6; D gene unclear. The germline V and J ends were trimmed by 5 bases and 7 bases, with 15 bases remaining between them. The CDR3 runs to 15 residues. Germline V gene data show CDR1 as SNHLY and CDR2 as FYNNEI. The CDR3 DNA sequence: TGTGCCAGCAGTAACCTTTGGACGGGGAATTCACCCCTCCACTTT. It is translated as CASSNLWTGNSPLHF.

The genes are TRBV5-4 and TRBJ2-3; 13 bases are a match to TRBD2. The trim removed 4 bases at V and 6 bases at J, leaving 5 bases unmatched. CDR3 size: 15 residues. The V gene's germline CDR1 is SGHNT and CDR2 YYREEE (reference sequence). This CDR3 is CASSVGLAGADTQYF. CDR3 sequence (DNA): TGTGCCAGCAGCGTAGGACTAGCGGGGGCCGATACGCAGTATTTT.

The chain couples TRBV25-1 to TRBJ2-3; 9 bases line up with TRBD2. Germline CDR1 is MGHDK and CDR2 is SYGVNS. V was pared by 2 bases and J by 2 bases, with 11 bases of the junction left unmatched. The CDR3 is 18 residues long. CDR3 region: CASSEPVWREGITDTQYF. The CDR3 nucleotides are TGTGCCAGCAGTGAACCCGTGTGGCGGGAGGGAATCACAGATACGCAGTATTTT.

CDR3 bases: TGTGCCAGCAGCTTGGTGGCAAACTACGAGCAGTACTTC. Its translation: CASSLVANYEQYF. The chain recombines TRBV5-5 with TRBJ2-7, with D unclear. Between the trimmed V and J ends, which lost 0 bases and 3 bases, there was a span of 7 bases. CDR3 length: 13 residues. Germline CDR1 is SGHKS and CDR2 is YYEKEE (reference sequence).

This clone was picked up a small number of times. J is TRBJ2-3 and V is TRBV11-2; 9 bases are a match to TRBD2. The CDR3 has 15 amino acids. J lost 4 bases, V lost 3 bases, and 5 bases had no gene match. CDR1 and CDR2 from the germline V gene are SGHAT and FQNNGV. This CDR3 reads CASSLRGGQSDTQYF. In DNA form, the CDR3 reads TGTGCCAGCAGCTTGCGGGGGGGGCAGTCAGATACGCAGTATTTT.

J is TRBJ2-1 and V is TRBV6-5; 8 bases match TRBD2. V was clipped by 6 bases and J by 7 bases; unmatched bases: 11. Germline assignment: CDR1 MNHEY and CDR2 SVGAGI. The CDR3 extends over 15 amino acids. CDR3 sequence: CASRRLQRGLNEQFF. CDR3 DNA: TGTGCCAGCAGGCGTCTTCAGCGGGGGCTTAATGAGCAGTTCTTC.

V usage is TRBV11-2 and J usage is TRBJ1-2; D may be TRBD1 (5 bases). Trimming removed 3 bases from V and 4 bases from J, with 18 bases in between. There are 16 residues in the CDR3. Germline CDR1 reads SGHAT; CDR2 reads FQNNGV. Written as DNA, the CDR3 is TGTGCCAGCAGCTTCGGACAAATCGGCGGAAGCTATGGCTACACCTTC. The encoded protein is CASSFGQIGGSYGYTF.

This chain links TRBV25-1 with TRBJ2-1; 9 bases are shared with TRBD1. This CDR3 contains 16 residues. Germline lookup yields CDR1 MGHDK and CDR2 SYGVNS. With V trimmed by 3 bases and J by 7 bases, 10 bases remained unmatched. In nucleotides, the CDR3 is TGTGCCAGCAGTGATCCGACAGGGGGGGTTCGTAATGAGCAGTTCTTC. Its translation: CASSDPTGGVRNEQFF.

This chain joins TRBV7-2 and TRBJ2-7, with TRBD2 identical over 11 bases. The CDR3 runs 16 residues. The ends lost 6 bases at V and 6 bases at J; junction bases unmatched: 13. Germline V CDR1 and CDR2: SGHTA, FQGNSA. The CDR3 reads CASRTTSGSNLGEQYF. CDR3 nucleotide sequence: TGTGCCAGCAGAACAACTAGCGGGAGTAACCTGGGCGAGCAGTACTTC.

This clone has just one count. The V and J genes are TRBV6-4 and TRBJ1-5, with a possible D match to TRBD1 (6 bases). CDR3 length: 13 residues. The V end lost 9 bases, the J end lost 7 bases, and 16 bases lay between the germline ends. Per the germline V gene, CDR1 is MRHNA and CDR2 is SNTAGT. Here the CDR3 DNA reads TGTGCCAGTGGGGAAACAGGGAACCAGCCCCAGCATTTT. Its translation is CASGETGNQPQHF.

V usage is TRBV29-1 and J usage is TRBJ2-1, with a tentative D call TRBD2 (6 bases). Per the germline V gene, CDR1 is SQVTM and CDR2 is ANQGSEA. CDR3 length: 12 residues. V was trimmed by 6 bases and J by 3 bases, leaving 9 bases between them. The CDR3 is CSVGGFYNEQFF. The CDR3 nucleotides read TGCAGCGTGGGGGGATTCTACAATGAGCAGTTCTTC.